Presented here are 7 T cell receptor beta chains from one specimen sequenced in a study of molecular identifiers for immune sequencing clone quantification. TCRdb called the PCR reads again in MiXCR, with one record for every CDR3 protein. The repertoire includes under 650,000 distinct CDR3 sequences, about 20% of them detected once, and roughly 0.83% sits in the top ten. Material: naive CD8+ T cells from blood, with Jurkat cell RNA spiked in. Subset reported: FACS-sorted CD8+CD4-CCR7+CD45RA+ naive T cells. These receptor sequences come from a human donor in good health. Some libraries in this study had Jurkat cell RNA spiked in.

About this clonotype itself: One base away lies a much larger clone, so this may be a sequencing read error. This chain joins TRBV27 and TRBJ2-2, with 13 bases lining up with TRBD2. The CDR3 is 16 residues long. Trimming took 5 bases from V and 9 from J; bases not matched to a gene: 9. Germline V gene sequence: CDR1 MNHEY, CDR2 SMNVEV (reference sequence). CDR3 in DNA: TGTGCCAGCAGTCCACTAGCGGGGGGGCCGACCCGGGAGCTGTTTTTT. This gives the protein CASSPLAGGPTRELFF.

This rearrangement joins TRBV11-2 to TRBJ2-7; maybe TRBD1 (5 bases). V lost 5 bases, J lost 0 bases, and 17 bases lay in between. The CDR3 is 16 residues long. CDR1 SGHAT and CDR2 FQNNGV come from the germline V gene. This CDR3 is CASSGPPQVSSYEQYF. The CDR3 bases are TGTGCCAGCAGCGGACCTCCACAGGTATCCTCCTACGAGCAGTACTTC.

The sample holds many counts of this clonotype. The rearrangement joins TRBV10-3 to TRBJ2-7; 9 nucleotides line up with TRBD1. The germline gives CDR1 ENHRY, CDR2 SYGVKD. This CDR3 has 14 amino acids. The ends lost 8 bases at V and 2 bases at J; junction bases unmatched: 7. Written as DNA, the CDR3 is TGTGCCATCGGGGAGGACAGGGGCCCCTACGAGCAGTACTTC. Residues: CAIGEDRGPYEQYF.

This clonotype was seen a handful of times. The chain is built from TRBV4-1 and TRBJ1-1, with 7 bases identical to TRBD1. Germline V CDR1 and CDR2: MGHRA, YSYEKL. There are 14 residues in the CDR3. J gave up 6 bases and V 0 bases, and 4 bases lay outside the gene matches. The CDR3 spells CASSQESGGPEAFF. CDR3 coding DNA: TGCGCCAGCAGCCAAGAGTCAGGGGGTCCTGAAGCTTTCTTT.

Many counts were recorded for this clonotype. The chain couples TRBV6-1 to TRBJ2-3; possibly TRBD1 for D (6 bases). Trimming removed 5 bases at V and 2 bases at J, with 11 bases between. CDR3 length: 14 amino acids. Per the germline V gene, CDR1 is MNHNS and CDR2 is SASEGT. CDR3 nucleotide sequence: TGTGCCAGCAGTTACGACAGGTTCACAGATACGCAGTATTTT. Translation gives CASSYDRFTDTQYF.

The chain carries TRBV27 and TRBJ2-5; no firm D call. This CDR3 has 15 residues. Germline CDR1 reads MNHEY; CDR2 reads SMNVEV (reference sequence). V was trimmed by 3 bases and J by 5 bases, leaving 16 bases between them. The DNA for the CDR3 is TGTGCCAGCAGTTTGGCAGGACCAACTGGGGAGACCCAGTACTTC. Its protein is CASSLAGPTGETQYF.

This clonotype has just a few counts. The chain carries TRBV25-1 and TRBJ2-1, with 12 bases that match TRBD2. Germline loops: CDR1 MGHDK, CDR2 SYGVNS. This CDR3 is built from 19 residues. V was pared by 2 bases and J by 0 bases, with 8 bases of the junction left unmatched. DNA for the CDR3: TGTGCCAGCAGTGAAACCGGGCTAGCGGGAGGGAGCTCCTACAATGAGCAGTTCTTC. Protein: CASSETGLAGGSSYNEQFF.